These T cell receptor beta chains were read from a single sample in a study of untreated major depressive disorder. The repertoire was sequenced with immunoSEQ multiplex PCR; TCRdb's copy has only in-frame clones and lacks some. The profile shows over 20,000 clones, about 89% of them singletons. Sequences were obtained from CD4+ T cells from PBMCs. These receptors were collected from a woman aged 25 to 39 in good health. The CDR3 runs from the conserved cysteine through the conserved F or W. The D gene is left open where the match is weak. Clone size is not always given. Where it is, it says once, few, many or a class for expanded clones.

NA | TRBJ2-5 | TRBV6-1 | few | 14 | TGTGCCAGCAGTGAAGTATGGCATGAAGAGACCCAGTACTTC | CASSEVWHEETQYF
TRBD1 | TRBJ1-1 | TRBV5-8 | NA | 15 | TGTGCCAGCAGGGGATGGACAGGGGCGAACACTGAAGCTTTCTTT | CASRGWTGANTEAFF
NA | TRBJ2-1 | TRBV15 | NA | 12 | TGTGCCACCAGCATCGACAGTAATGAGCAGTTCTTC | CATSIDSNEQFF
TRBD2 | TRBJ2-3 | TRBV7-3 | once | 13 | TGTGCCAGCAGCTTAAGGGAGGGGGATACGCAGTATTTT | CASSLREGDTQYF
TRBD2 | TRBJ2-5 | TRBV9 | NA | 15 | TGTGCCAGCAGCGTAGGTGCTAGCGGGGGAGAGACCCAGTACTTC | CASSVGASGGETQYF
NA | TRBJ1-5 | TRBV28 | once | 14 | TGTGCCAGCAGTTTGAGGAATAGCAATCAGCCCCAGCATTTT | CASSLRNSNQPQHF
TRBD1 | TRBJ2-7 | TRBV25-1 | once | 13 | TGTGCCAGCGGGGGACAGGGTAGTAACGAGCAGTACTTC | CASGGQGSNEQYF
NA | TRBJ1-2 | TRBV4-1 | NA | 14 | TGCGCCAGCAGCCCTCAGGGCAGGGGCTATGGCTACACCTTC | CASSPQGRGYGYTF
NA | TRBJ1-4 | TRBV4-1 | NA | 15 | TGCGCCAGCAGCCCCGGTGGGGCCCCCTTTGCAAAACTGTTTTTT | CASSPGGAPFAKLFF
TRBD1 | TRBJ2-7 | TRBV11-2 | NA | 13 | TGTGCCAGCAGCCCGGGACAGGGAGACGAGCAGTACTTC | CASSPGQGDEQYF
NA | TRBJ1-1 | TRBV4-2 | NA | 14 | TGTGCCAGCAGCCACGACAGCGTAAGGCTTGGAGCTTTCTTT | CASSHDSVRLGAFF
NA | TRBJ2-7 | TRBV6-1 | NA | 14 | TGTGCCAGCAGCATCGATCCGGGGGCGAGGGAGCAGTACTTC | CASSIDPGAREQYF
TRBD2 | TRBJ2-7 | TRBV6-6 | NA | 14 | TGTGCCAGCAGAACCGGACTAGCGGGGAGTGAGCAGTACTTC | CASRTGLAGSEQYF
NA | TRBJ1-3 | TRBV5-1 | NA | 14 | TGCGCCAGCAGCTTGGGTCGCCCCGGGGACACCATATATTTT | CASSLGRPGDTIYF
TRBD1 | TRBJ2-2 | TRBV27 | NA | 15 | TGTGCCAGCCGTGGACAGGGCCCATTCACCGGGGAGCTGTTTTTT | CASRGQGPFTGELFF
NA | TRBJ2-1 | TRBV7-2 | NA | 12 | TGTGCCAGCAAGGAGGGGGCGGCGGAGCAGTTCTTC | CASKEGAAEQFF
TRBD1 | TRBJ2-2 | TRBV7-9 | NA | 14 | TGTGCCAGCAGCAGACAGGGGAGCACCGGGGAGCTGTTTTTT | CASSRQGSTGELFF
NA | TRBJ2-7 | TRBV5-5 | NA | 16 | TGTGCCAGCAGCCAGGTCGTATCCAGGGCTGGCTACGAGCAGTACTTC | CASSQVVSRAGYEQYF
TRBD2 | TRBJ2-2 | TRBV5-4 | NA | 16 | TGTGCCTCAGCATATCGCGGGGGGGCGGTGACCGGGGAGCTGTTTTTT | CASAYRGGAVTGELFF
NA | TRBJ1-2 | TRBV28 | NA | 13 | TGTGCCAGCAGCCGGGGTTTACACTATGGCTACACCTTC | CASSRGLHYGYTF
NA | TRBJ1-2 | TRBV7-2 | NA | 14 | TGTGCCAGCAGCTTAGGTCAGCGACACTATGGCTACACCTTC | CASSLGQRHYGYTF
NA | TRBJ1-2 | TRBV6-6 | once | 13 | TGTGCCAGCAGTTACTCAGGATATGATGGCTACACCTTC | CASSYSGYDGYTF
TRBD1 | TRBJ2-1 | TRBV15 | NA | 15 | TGTGCCACCAGCAGGGGACAGTGGAACTACAATGAGCAGTTCTTC | CATSRGQWNYNEQFF
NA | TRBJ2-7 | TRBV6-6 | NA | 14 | TGTGCCAGCAACCTCCGAGGGGTCGGCAACGAGCAGTACTTC | CASNLRGVGNEQYF
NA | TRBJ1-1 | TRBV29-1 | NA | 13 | TGCAGCGTTGACGGACGGTGGAACACTGAAGCTTTCTTT | CSVDGRWNTEAFF
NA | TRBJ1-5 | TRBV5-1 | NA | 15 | TGCGCCAGCAGCTCGGGGGAGGCACGCAATCAGCCCCAGCATTTT | CASSSGEARNQPQHF
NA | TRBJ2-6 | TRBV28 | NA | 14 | TGTGCCAGCAGTGAGGCTACTGGGGCCAACGTCCTGACTTTC | CASSEATGANVLTF
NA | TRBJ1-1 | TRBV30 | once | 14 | TGTGCCTGGAGGGCGGACAGTATGAACACTGAAGCTTTCTTT | CAWRADSMNTEAFF
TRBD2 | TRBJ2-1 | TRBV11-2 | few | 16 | TGTGCCAGCACCCTGCGGGGGGGTAACTCGCCCAATGAGCAGTTCTTC | CASTLRGGNSPNEQFF
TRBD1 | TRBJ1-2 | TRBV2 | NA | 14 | TGTGCCAGTAAAACAGGGGGCGGGAACTATGGCTACACCTTC | CASKTGGGNYGYTF
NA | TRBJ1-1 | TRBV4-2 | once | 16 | TGTGCCAGCAGCCAAGATGGGGTCGGAGGGGGTGTTGAAGCTTTCTTT | CASSQDGVGGGVEAFF
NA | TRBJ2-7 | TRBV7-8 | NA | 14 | TGTGCCAGCAGCTTATGGGTTCCCTCCTACGAGCAGTACTTC | CASSLWVPSYEQYF
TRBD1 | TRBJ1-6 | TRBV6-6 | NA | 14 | TGTGCCAGCAGAGGGACAGGAGATCCTTCACCCCTCCACTTT | CASRGTGDPSPLHF